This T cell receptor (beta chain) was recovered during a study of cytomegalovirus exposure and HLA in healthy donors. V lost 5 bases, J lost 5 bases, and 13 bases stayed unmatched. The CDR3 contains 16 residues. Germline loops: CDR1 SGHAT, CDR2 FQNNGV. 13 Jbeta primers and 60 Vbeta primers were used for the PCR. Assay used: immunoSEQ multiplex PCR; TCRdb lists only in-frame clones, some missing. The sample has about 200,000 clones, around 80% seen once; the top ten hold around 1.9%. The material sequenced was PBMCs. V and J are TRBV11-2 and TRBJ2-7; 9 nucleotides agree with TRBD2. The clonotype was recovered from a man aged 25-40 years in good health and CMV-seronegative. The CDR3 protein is CASSPRAAGGRHEQYF. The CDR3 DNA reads TGTGCCAGCAGCCCACGGGCTGCGGGAGGGCGGCACGAGCAGTACTTC.